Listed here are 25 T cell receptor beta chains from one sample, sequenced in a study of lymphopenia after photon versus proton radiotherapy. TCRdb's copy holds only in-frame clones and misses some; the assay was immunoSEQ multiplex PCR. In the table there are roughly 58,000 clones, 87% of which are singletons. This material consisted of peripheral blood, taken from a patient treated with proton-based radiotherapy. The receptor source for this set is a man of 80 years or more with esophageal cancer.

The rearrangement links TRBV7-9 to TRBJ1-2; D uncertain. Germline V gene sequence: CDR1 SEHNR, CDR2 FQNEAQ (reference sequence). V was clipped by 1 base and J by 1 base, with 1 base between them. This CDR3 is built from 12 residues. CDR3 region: CASSLDNYGYTF. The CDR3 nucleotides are TGTGCCAGCAGCTTAGATAACTATGGCTACACCTTC. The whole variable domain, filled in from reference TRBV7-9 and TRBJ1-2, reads DTGVSQNPRHKITKRGQNVTFRCDPISEHNRLYWYRQTLGQGPEFLTYFQNEAQLEKSRLLSDRFSAERPKGSFSTLEIQRTEQGDSAMYLCASSLDNYGYTFGSGTRLTVV.

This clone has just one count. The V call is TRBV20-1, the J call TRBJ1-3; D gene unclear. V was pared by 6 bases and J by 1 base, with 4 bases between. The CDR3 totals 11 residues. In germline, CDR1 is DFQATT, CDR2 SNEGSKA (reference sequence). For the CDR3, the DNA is TGCAGTGCCACGTCTGGAAACACCATATATTTT. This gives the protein CSATSGNTIYF.

This CDR3 reads CASSPGTSGGKTQYF. DNA for the CDR3: TGTGCCAGCAGTCCTGGGACTAGCGGGGGGAAGACCCAGTACTTC. J is TRBJ2-5 and V is TRBV6-5; 15 nucleotides agree with TRBD2. The junction had 4 bases not matched to a gene; V was cut back by 5 bases and J by 6 bases. Germline CDR1 is MNHEY and CDR2 is SVGAGI. CDR3 length: 15 amino acids.

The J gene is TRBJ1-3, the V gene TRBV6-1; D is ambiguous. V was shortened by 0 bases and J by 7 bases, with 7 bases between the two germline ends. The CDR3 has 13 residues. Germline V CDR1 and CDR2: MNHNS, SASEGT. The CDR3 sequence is CASSEAPGNTIYF. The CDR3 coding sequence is TGTGCCAGCAGTGAAGCGCCCGGGAACACCATATATTTT.

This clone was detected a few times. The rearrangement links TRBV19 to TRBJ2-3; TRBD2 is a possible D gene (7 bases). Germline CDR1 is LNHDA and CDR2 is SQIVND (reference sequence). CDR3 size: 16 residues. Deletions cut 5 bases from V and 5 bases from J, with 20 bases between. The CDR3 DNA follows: TGTGCCAGTAGTCACGTCAGGACTAGAGGGGGAGATACGCAGTATTTT. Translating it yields CASSHVRTRGGDTQYF.

Here the CDR3 reads CASSRGGAQSGELFF. CDR3 DNA: TGTGCCAGCAGTCGCGGGGGGGCTCAGTCCGGGGAGCTGTTTTTT. This chain uses TRBV6-5 with TRBJ2-2, with TRBD2 matching 9 bases. Unmatched junction bases numbered 7, after V lost 5 bases and J lost 6 bases. This CDR3 has 15 residues. The germline V gene encodes CDR1 MNHEY and CDR2 SVGAGI.

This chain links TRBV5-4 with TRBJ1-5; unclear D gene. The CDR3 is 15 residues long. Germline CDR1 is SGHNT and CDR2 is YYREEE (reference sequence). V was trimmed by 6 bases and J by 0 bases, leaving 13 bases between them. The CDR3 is CASKGSPDSNQPQHF. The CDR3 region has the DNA TGTGCCAGCAAGGGATCGCCGGATAGCAATCAGCCCCAGCATTTT. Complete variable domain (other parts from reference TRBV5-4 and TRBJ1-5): ETGVTQSPTHLIKTRGQQVTLRCSSQSGHNTVSWYQQALGQGPQFIFQYYREEENGRGNFPPRFSGLQFPNYSSELNVNALELDDSALYLCASKGSPDSNQPQHFGDGTRLSIL.

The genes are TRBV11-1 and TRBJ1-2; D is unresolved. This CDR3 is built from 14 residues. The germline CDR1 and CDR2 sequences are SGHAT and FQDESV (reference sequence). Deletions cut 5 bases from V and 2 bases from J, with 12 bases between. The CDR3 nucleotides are TGTGCCAGCAGCGTGGGCGGGTCCAACTATGGCTACACCTTC. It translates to CASSVGGSNYGYTF.

The CDR3, as DNA: TGTGCCAGCAGCCGCGACCAGCAAGAGACCCAGTACTTC. It codes for CASSRDQQETQYF. The chain employs TRBV7-2 and TRBJ2-5, with D unclear. With 5 bases removed from V and 2 bases from J, the gap between germline ends came to 9 bases. Germline V gene sequence: CDR1 SGHTA, CDR2 FQGNSA. This CDR3 is built from 13 residues.

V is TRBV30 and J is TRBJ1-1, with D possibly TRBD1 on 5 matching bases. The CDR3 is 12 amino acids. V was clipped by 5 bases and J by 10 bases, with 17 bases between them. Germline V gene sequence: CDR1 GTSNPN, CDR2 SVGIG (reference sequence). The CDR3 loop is CAWAPPGAGAFF. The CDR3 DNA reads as TGTGCCTGGGCTCCACCCGGGGCTGGAGCTTTCTTT.

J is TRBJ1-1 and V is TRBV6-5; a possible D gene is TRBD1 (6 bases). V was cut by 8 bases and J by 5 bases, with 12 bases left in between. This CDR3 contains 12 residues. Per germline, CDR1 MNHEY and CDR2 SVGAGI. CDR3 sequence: CASGRGGTEAFF. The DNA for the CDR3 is TGTGCCAGCGGCAGGGGAGGGACTGAAGCTTTCTTT.

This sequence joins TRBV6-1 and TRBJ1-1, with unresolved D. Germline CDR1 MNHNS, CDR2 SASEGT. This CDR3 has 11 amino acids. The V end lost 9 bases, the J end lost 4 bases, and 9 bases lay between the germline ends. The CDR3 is CASKRSTEAFF. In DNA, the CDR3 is TGTGCCAGTAAGCGCAGCACTGAAGCTTTCTTT.

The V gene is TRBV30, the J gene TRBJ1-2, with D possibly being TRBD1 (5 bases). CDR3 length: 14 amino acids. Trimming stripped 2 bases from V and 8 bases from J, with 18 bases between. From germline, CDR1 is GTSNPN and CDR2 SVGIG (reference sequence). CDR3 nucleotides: TGTGCCTGGAGTCCCCCGACAGTCTCCCTGGGCTACACCTTC. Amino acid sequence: CAWSPPTVSLGYTF.

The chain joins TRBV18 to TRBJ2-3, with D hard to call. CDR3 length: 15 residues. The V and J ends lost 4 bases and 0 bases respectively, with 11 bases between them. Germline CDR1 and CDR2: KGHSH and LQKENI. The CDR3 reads CASSRARSSTDTQYF. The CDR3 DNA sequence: TGTGCCAGCTCACGTGCTCGGTCTAGCACAGATACGCAGTATTTT. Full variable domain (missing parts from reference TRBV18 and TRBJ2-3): NAGVMQNPRHLVRRRGQEARLRCSPMKGHSHVYWYRQLPEEGLKFMVYLQKENIIDESGMPKERFSAEFPKEGPSILRIQQVVRGDSAAYFCASSRARSSTDTQYFGPGTRLTVL.

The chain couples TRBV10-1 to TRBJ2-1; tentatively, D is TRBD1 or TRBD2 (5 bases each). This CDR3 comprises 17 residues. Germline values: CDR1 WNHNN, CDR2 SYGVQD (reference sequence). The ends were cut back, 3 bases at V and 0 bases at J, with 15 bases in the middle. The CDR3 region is CASSDSGTASSYNEQFF. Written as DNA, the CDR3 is TGCGCCAGCAGTGATTCCGGGACGGCGAGCTCCTACAATGAGCAGTTCTTC.

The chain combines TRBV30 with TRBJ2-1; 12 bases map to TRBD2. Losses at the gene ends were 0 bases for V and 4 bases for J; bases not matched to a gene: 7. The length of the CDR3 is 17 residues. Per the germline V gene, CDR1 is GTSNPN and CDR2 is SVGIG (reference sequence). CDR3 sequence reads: CAWSVLGGTSGYNEQFF. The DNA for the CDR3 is TGTGCCTGGAGTGTACTCGGCGGGACTAGCGGGTACAATGAGCAGTTCTTC.

The CDR3 reads CASSPRVREGGYTF. For the CDR3, the DNA is TGTGCCAGCAGCCCCCGGGTTAGGGAGGGAGGCTACACCTTC. The chain uses TRBV7-2 and TRBJ1-2, with D uncertain. The CDR3 runs 14 residues. V lost 5 bases and J 8 bases, leaving 18 bases between the germline ends. Germline V gives CDR1 SGHTA, CDR2 FQGNSA.

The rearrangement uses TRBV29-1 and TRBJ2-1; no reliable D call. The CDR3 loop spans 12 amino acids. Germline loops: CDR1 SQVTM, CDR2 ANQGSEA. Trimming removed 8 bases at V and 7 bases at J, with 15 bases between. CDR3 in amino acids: CSSGLVGNEQFF. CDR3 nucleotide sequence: TGCAGCTCAGGCCTTGTGGGTAATGAGCAGTTCTTC.

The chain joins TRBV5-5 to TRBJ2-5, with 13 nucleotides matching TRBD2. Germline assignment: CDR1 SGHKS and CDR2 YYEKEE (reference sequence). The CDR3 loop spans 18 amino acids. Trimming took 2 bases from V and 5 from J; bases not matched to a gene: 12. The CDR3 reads CASSLDRGLAGPQETQYF. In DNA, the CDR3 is TGTGCCAGCAGCTTAGACAGGGGACTAGCGGGACCCCAGGAGACCCAGTACTTC.

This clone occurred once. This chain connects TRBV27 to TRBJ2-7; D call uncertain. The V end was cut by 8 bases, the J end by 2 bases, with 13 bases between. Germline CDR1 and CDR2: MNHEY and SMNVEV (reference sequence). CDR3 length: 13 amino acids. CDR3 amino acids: CASGKTGPYEQYF. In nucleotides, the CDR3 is TGTGCCAGCGGTAAGACGGGCCCCTACGAGCAGTACTTC.

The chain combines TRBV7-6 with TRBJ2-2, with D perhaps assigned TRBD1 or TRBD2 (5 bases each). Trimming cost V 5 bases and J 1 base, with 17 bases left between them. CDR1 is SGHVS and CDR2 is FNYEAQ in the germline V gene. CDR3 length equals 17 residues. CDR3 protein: CASSIRTSRGNTGELFF. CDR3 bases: TGTGCCAGCAGCATCAGGACTTCAAGGGGGAACACCGGGGAGCTGTTTTTT. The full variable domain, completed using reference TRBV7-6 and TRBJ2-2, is GAGVSQSPRYKVTKRGQDVALRCDPISGHVSLYWYRQALGQGPEFLTYFNYEAQQDKSGLPNDRFSAERPEGSISTLTIQRTEQRDSAMYRCASSIRTSRGNTGELFFGEGSRLTVL.

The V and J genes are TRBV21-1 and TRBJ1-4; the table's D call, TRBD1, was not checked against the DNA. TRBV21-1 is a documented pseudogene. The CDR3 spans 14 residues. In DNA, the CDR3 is TGTGCCAGCAGCAACGGGACAGGGGATGAAAAACTGTTTTTT. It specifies CASSNGTGDEKLFF.

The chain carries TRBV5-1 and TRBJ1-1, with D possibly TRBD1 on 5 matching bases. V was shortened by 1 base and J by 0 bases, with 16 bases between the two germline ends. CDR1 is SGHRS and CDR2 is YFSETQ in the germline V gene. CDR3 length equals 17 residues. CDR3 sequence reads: CASSLRTSRAMNTEAFF. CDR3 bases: TGCGCCAGCAGCTTGAGGACGTCCAGGGCCATGAACACTGAAGCTTTCTTT.

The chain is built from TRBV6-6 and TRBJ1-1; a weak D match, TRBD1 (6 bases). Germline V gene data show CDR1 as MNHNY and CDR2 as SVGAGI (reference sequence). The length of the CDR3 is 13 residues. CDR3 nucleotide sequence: TGTACAACCCATTGGGGGGCTCGAACTGAAGCTTTCTTT. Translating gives CTTHWGARTEAFF.

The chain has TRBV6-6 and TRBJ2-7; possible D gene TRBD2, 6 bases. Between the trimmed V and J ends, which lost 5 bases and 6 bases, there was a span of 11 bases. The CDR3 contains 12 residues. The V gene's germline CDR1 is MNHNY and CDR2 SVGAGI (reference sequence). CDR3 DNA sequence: TGTGCCAGCAGTCCTAGCGACCGCGAGCAGTACTTC. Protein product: CASSPSDREQYF.